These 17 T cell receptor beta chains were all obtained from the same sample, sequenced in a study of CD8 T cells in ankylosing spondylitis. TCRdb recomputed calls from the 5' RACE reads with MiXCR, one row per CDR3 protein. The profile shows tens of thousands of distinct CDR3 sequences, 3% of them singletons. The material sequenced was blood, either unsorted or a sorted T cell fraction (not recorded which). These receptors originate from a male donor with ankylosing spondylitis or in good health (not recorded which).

The CDR3 DNA reads as TGTGCCAGCAGCGTAGGGTGGGAGGGCTCCGATGAGCAGTTCTTC. As protein: CASSVGWEGSDEQFF. This chain joins TRBV9 and TRBJ2-1; TRBD2 aligns across 7 bases. J gave up 8 bases and V 0 bases, and 8 bases lay outside the gene matches. Germline values: CDR1 SGDLS, CDR2 YYNGEE. This CDR3 is built from 15 residues. The full variable domain, rest sourced from reference TRBV9 and TRBJ2-1, is DSGVTQTPKHLITATGQRVTLRCSPRSGDLSVYWYQQSLDQGLQFLIQYYNGEERAKGNILERFSAQQFPDLHSELNLSSLELGDSALYFCASSVGWEGSDEQFFGPGTRLTVL.

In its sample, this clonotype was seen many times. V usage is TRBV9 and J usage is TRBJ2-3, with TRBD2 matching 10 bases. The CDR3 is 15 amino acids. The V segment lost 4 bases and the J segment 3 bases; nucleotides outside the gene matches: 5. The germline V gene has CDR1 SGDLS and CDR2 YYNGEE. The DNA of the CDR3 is TGTGCCAGCAGCACCCTAGCGGGAGAAACAGATACGCAGTATTTT. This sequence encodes CASSTLAGETDTQYF. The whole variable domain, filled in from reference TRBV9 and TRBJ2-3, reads DSGVTQTPKHLITATGQRVTLRCSPRSGDLSVYWYQQSLDQGLQFLIQYYNGEERAKGNILERFSAQQFPDLHSELNLSSLELGDSALYFCASSTLAGETDTQYFGPGTRLTVL.

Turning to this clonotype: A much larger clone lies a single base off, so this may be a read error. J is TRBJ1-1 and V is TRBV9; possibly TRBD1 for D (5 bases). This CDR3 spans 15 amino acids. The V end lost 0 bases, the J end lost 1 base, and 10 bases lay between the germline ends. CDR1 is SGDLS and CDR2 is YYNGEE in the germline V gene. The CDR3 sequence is CASSVAPGPNTEAFF. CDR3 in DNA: TGTGCCAGCAGCGTAGCCCCGGGACCGAACACTGAAGCTTTCTTT.

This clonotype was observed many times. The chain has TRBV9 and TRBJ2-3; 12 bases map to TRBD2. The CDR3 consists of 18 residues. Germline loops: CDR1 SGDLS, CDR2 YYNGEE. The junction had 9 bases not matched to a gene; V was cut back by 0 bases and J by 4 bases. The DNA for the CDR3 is TGTGCCAGCAGCGTAGAACTAGCGGGAGGCCGCATATCAGATACGCAGTATTTT. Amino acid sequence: CASSVELAGGRISDTQYF.

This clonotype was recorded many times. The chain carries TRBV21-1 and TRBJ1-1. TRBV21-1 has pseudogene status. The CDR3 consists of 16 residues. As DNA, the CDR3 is TGTGCCAGCAGCAATAATGACGTGGGCCTACCCCCTGAAGCTTTCTTT. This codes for CASSNNDVGLPPEAFF.

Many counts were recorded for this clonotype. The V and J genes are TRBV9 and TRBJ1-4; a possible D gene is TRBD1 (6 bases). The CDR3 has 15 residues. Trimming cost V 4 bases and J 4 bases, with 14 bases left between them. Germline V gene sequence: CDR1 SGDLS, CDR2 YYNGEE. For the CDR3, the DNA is TGTGCCAGCAGCTCTACAGGGACCGATAATGAAAAACTGTTTTTT. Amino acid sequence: CASSSTGTDNEKLFF.

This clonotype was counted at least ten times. CDR3 bases: TGTGCCAGCAGCGTAGCAGGAGGGGGGAGGTCCGGGGAGCTGTTTTTT. Translation: CASSVAGGGRSGELFF. The chain employs TRBV9 and TRBJ2-2; D might be TRBD1 or TRBD2, each matching 6 bases. The length of the CDR3 is 16 residues. Germline values: CDR1 SGDLS, CDR2 YYNGEE. V lost 0 bases, J lost 6 bases, and 15 bases lay in between. Full variable domain (outside the CDR3, taken from reference TRBV9 and TRBJ2-2): DSGVTQTPKHLITATGQRVTLRCSPRSGDLSVYWYQQSLDQGLQFLIQYYNGEERAKGNILERFSAQQFPDLHSELNLSSLELGDSALYFCASSVAGGGRSGELFFGEGSRLTVL.

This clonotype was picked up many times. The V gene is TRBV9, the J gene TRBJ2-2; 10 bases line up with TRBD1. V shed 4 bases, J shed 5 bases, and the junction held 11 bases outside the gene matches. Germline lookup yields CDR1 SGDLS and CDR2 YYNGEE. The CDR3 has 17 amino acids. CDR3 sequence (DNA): TGTGCCAGCAGCTCCCGTCCTGGGACAGGGGTGACCGGGGAGCTGTTTTTT. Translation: CASSSRPGTGVTGELFF.

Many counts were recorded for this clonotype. As DNA, the CDR3 is TGTGCCAGCAGCGTGTGGGGACAGGGTAGGAATGAGCAGTTCTTC. This sequence encodes CASSVWGQGRNEQFF. This chain joins TRBV9 and TRBJ2-1, with TRBD1 matching 9 bases. The germline gives CDR1 SGDLS, CDR2 YYNGEE. V lost 2 bases, J lost 7 bases, and 7 bases stayed unmatched. The CDR3 extends over 15 amino acids.

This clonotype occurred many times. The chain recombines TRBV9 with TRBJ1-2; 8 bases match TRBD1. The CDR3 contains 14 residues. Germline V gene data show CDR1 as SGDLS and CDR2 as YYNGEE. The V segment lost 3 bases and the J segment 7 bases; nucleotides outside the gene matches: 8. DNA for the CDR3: TGTGCCAGCAGCGCTTCAGGACAGGGAGGTGGCTACACCTTC. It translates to CASSASGQGGGYTF.

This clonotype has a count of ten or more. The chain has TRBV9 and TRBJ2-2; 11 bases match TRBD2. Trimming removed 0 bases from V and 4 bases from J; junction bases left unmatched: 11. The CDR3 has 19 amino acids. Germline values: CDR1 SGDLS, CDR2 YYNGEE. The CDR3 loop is CASSVVGTSGPPGTGELFF. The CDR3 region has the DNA TGTGCCAGCAGCGTAGTGGGGACTAGCGGACCCCCTGGCACCGGGGAGCTGTTTTTT.

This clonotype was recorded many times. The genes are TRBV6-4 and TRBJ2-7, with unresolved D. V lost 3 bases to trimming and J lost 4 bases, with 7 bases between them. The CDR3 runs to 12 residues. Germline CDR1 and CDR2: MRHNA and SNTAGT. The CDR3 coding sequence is TGTGCCAGCAGTGAAGAAGGTTACGAGCAGTACGTC. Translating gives CASSEEGYEQYV.

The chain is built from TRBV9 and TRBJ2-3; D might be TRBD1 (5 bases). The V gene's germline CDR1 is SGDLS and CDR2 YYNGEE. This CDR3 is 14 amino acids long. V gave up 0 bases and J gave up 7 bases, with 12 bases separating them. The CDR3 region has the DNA TGTGCCAGCAGCGTAGGCGACAGTAGTAATACGCAGTATTTT. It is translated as CASSVGDSSNTQYF.

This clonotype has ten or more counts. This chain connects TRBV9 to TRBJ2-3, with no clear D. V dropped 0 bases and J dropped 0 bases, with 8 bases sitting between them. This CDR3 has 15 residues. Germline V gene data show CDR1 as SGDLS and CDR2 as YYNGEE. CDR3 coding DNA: TGTGCCAGCAGCGTAGAGGCGCTGAGCACAGATACGCAGTATTTT. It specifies CASSVEALSTDTQYF.

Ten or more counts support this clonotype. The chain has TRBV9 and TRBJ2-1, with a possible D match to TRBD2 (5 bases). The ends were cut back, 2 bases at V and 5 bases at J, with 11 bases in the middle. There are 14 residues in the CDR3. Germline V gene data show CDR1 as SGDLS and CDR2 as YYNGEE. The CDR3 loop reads CASSVGLANNEQFF. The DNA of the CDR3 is TGTGCCAGCAGCGTCGGGCTAGCCAACAATGAGCAGTTCTTC. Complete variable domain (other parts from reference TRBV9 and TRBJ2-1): DSGVTQTPKHLITATGQRVTLRCSPRSGDLSVYWYQQSLDQGLQFLIQYYNGEERAKGNILERFSAQQFPDLHSELNLSSLELGDSALYFCASSVGLANNEQFFGPGTRLTVL.

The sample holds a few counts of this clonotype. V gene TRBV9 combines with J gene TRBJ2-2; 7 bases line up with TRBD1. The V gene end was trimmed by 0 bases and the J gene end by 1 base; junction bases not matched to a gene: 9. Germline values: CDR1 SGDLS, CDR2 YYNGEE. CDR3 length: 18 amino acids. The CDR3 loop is CASSVEYGTVGNTGELFF. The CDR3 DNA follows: TGTGCCAGCAGCGTAGAGTACGGGACAGTCGGGAACACCGGGGAGCTGTTTTTT.

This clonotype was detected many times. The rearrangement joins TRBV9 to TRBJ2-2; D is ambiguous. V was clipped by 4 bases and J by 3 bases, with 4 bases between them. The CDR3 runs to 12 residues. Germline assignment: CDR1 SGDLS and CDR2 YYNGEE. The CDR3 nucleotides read TGTGCCAGCAGCACTTACACCGGGGAGCTGTTTTTT. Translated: CASSTYTGELFF.